The 3 T cell receptor beta chains listed next were all sequenced from one sample in a study of shared clonotypes between healthy human individuals (dated by TCRdb to the early 2020s). Receptors were amplified or captured by the immunoSEQ multiplex PCR assay. TCRdb's version of the immuneACCESS table is confined to in-frame rearrangements and falls short of the full clone set. An unresolved V gene accounts for under half of the shortfall where checked; the remainder is of unknown origin. A total of millions of clones appear in this sample, around nine tenths of them only once. The ten largest clones capture over 0.12% of the sample. Sequencing used naive CD4+ T cells sorted from blood. This specimen's cell subset or site label, per the study, means: CD45RA+ positively selected. These receptors originate from a young man in good health.

For this clone: Other DNA sequences in the same sample also yield this CDR3. The chain links TRBV5-1 to TRBJ1-1; D is uncertain. The germline V gene encodes CDR1 SGHRS and CDR2 YFSETQ. Trimming cost V 0 bases and J 5 bases, with 8 bases left between them. The CDR3 runs 13 residues. The CDR3 sequence is CASSLDGGTEAFF. DNA of the CDR3: TGCGCCAGCAGCTTGGACGGTGGGACTGAAGCTTTCTTT. Combining the CDR3 with reference TRBV5-1 and TRBJ1-1 gives the whole variable domain KAGVTQTPRYLIKTRGQQVTLSCSPISGHRSVSWYQQTPGQGLQFLFEYFSETQRNKGNFPGRFSGRQFSNSRSEMNVSTLELGDSALYLCASSLDGGTEAFFGQGTRLTVV.

The V gene is TRBV7-3, the J gene TRBJ2-1, with 14 bases matching TRBD2. The CDR3 totals 19 residues. The junction had 10 bases not matched to a gene; V was cut back by 5 bases and J by 1 base. Germline CDR1 and CDR2: SGHTA and FQGTGA. CDR3 sequence: CASSLGTSGGVRSYNEQFF. CDR3 coding DNA: TGTGCCAGCAGCCTCGGGACTAGCGGGGGAGTAAGGTCCTACAATGAGCAGTTCTTC.

The genes are TRBV11-3 and TRBJ2-7; possibly TRBD1 for D (5 bases). The CDR3 extends over 13 amino acids. V was clipped by 1 base and J by 7 bases, with 11 bases between them. Germline V gene lookup returns CDR1 SGHNT and CDR2 YENEEA. The CDR3 is CASSLGTPSEQYF. The DNA for the CDR3 is TGTGCCAGCAGCTTAGGGACACCGTCAGAGCAGTACTTC.